The source of this T cell receptor (beta chain) is a study of blood T cells in healthy people across ages. Study-wide background: Using template switching, researchers captured about one barcoded beta molecule for each two T cells.

Primers used in a second PCR of about 7 to 12 cycles were a sample-barcoded 5' primer and a J-beta primer mix. Each CDR3 protein is one row after TCRdb ran MiXCR on the 5' RACE reads. The sample consists of about 1.5 million distinct CDR3 sequences, less than 45% of them appearing once. The length of the CDR3 is 13 residues. V gave up 9 bases and J gave up 7 bases, with 19 bases separating them. Germline values: CDR1 SEHNR, CDR2 FQNEAQ (reference sequence). Sequencing was performed on blood. The chain uses TRBV7-9 and TRBJ2-7; D remains unclear. The clonotype was recovered from a woman between 18 and 29 years old in good health. Written as DNA, the CDR3 is TGTGCCAGTGAAAGCCCTACCTACAATGAGCAGTACTTC. Its protein is CASESPTYNEQYF.